These 20 T cell receptor beta chains came from one sample sequenced in a study of blood T cell repertoires in COVID-19. Profiling relied on immunoSEQ multiplex PCR, and the TCRdb table lists in-frame clones only, not all of them. The repertoire holds fewer than 350,000 clones, about 87% seen once, with approximately 4% in the top ten. Sequencing used PBMCs or T cells enriched from blood (not recorded which). The receptors were sampled from a woman aged 25 to 39 with acute COVID-19.

The chain employs TRBV5-6 and TRBJ2-3; 13 bases agree with TRBD2. This CDR3 has 17 residues. V lost 2 bases to trimming and J lost 4 bases; unmatched junction nucleotides: 7. Germline V gene lookup returns CDR1 SGHDT and CDR2 YYEEEE. For the CDR3, the DNA is TGTGCCAGCAGCTTACCCCGACTAGCGGGAGGCGCAGATACGCAGTATTTT. Its protein is CASSLPRLAGGADTQYF.

The V gene is TRBV10-2, the J gene TRBJ2-3; TRBD2 matches at 7 bases. Germline-derived CDR1 and CDR2 are WSHSY and SAAADI. The CDR3 totals 15 residues. Trimming took 3 bases from V and 3 from J; bases not matched to a gene: 6. Here the CDR3 reads CASSDAGVGTDTQYF. In DNA, the CDR3 is TGCGCCAGCAGTGACGCGGGAGTGGGGACAGATACGCAGTATTTT.

This clone appeared a few times. The J gene is TRBJ2-5, the V gene TRBV23-1; TRBD2 is a possible D gene (7 bases). Being an ORF, TRBV23-1 has a function that is uncertain. Trimming left V 0 bases short and J 4 bases short, with 12 bases between. The CDR3 contains 15 residues. Here the CDR3 reads CASSQSVGGRETQYF. The CDR3 bases are TGCGCCAGCAGTCAATCGGTGGGGGGGCGAGAGACCCAGTACTTC.

The V call is TRBV2, the J call TRBJ1-1; 8 nucleotides align to TRBD1. The CDR3 extends over 16 amino acids. With V trimmed by 7 bases and J by 1 base, 11 bases remained unmatched. CDR1 is SNHLY and CDR2 is FYNNEI in the germline V gene. The CDR3 region has the DNA TGTGCCAGCACCCCCGGGAGGACAGGGAGGAACACTGAAGCTTTCTTT. Its protein product is CASTPGRTGRNTEAFF.

This clone was observed once. The chain joins TRBV15 to TRBJ2-7, with D unresolved. The CDR3 runs 15 residues. With 4 bases removed from V and 3 bases from J, the gap between germline ends came to 16 bases. Germline-derived CDR1 and CDR2 are LNHNV and YYDKDF (reference sequence). The CDR3 nucleotides are TGTGCCACCAGCACACTCCCTTCCCTTCGCTACGAGCAGTACTTC. Residues: CATSTLPSLRYEQYF.

This sequence joins TRBV11-2 and TRBJ2-7; D not resolved. V dropped 4 bases and J dropped 0 bases, with 4 bases sitting between them. Germline CDR1 reads SGHAT; CDR2 reads FQNNGV. The CDR3 consists of 12 residues. This chain's CDR3 is CASSSGSYEQYF. Written as DNA, the CDR3 is TGTGCCAGCAGCTCCGGCTCCTACGAGCAGTACTTC. Based on the CDR3 plus reference TRBV11-2 and TRBJ2-7, the full variable domain is EAGVAQSPRYKIIEKRQSVAFWCNPISGHATLYWYQQILGQGPKLLIQFQNNGVVDDSQLPKDRFSAERLKGVDSTLKIQPAKLEDSAVYLCASSSGSYEQYFGPGTRLTVT.

The chain has TRBV24-1 and TRBJ1-5, with TRBD1 matching over 7 bases. Germline values: CDR1 KGHDR, CDR2 SFDVKD. The trim removed 7 bases at V and 2 bases at J, leaving 7 bases unmatched. The CDR3 length is 15 residues. The chain's CDR3 is CATSGTDWGNQPQHF. The DNA of the CDR3 is TGTGCCACCAGCGGGACAGACTGGGGCAATCAGCCCCAGCATTTT.

The chain joins TRBV3-1 (or the pseudogene TRBV3-2) to TRBJ2-2; a weak D match, TRBD2 (6 bases). With 4 bases removed from V and 2 bases from J, the gap between germline ends came to 11 bases. The CDR3 is 15 residues long. Germline CDR1 is LGHDT and CDR2 is YNNKEL (reference sequence). The CDR3 bases are TGTGCCAGCAGCCGGGGGGACGGTAACACCGGGGAGCTGTTTTTT. The encoded protein is CASSRGDGNTGELFF.

The gene calls are TRBV19 and TRBJ2-1; perhaps TRBD2 as D (5 bases). V gave up 3 bases and J gave up 0 bases, with 12 bases separating them. The length of the CDR3 is 16 residues. Germline-derived CDR1 and CDR2 are LNHDA and SQIVND (reference sequence). This chain's CDR3 is CASSIFWGDSYNEQFF. CDR3 nucleotides: TGTGCCAGTAGTATCTTCTGGGGAGACTCCTACAATGAGCAGTTCTTC.

CDR3 sequence (DNA): TGTGCCAGCAGCCCCGATGCCGGGGCAGATACGCAGTATTTT. As protein: CASSPDAGADTQYF. The genes are TRBV7-9 and TRBJ2-3; D perhaps matches TRBD2 (5 bases). Germline assignment: CDR1 SEHNR and CDR2 FQNEAQ (reference sequence). The CDR3 spans 14 residues. V lost 5 bases and J 4 bases, leaving 13 bases between the germline ends.

The chain carries TRBV6-5 and TRBJ1-5; the D is unclear. This CDR3 is built from 13 residues. Trimming took 6 bases from V and 4 from J, leaving 10 bases between them. CDR1 is MNHEY and CDR2 is SVGAGI in the germline V gene. This CDR3 reads CASSEGANQPQHF. CDR3 DNA sequence: TGTGCCAGCAGCGAGGGTGCGAATCAGCCCCAGCATTTT.

The chain uses TRBV7-8 and TRBJ1-3; D is uncertain. Looked up from germline, CDR1 is SGHVS and CDR2 is FQNEAQ. CDR3 length: 18 residues. Trimming removed 1 base at V and 0 bases at J, with 16 bases between. CDR3: CASSLVISWESSGNTIYF. Here the CDR3 DNA reads TGTGCCAGCAGCTTAGTAATATCTTGGGAGAGCTCTGGAAACACCATATATTTT.

This chain connects TRBV18 to TRBJ2-1; 13 bases fit TRBD2. Trimming took 3 bases from V and 4 from J; bases not matched to a gene: 15. From germline, CDR1 is KGHSH and CDR2 LQKENI. CDR3 length: 20 residues. CDR3 protein: CASSPTGTSGKRSAYNEQFF. The CDR3 DNA is TGTGCCAGCTCACCGACCGGGACTAGCGGGAAAAGGTCGGCATACAATGAGCAGTTCTTC. Variable domain in full (rest from reference TRBV18 and TRBJ2-1): NAGVMQNPRHLVRRRGQEARLRCSPMKGHSHVYWYRQLPEEGLKFMVYLQKENIIDESGMPKERFSAEFPKEGPSILRIQQVVRGDSAAYFCASSPTGTSGKRSAYNEQFFGPGTRLTVL.

The chain recombines TRBV13 with TRBJ2-7, with TRBD2 matching over 11 bases. V dropped 1 base and J dropped 4; count of bases not matched to a gene: 3. This CDR3 is 15 amino acids long. CDR1 and CDR2 (germline): PRHDT, FYEKMQ (reference sequence). In nucleotides, the CDR3 is TGTGCCAGCAGCTTAGTGTCTAGCGGGAGGTACGAGCAGTACTTC. Translated: CASSLVSSGRYEQYF.

This chain joins TRBV19 and TRBJ2-1; 9 nucleotides line up with TRBD2. V lost 6 bases, J lost 8 bases, and 11 bases stayed unmatched. CDR3 size: 15 residues. The V gene's germline CDR1 is LNHDA and CDR2 SQIVND (reference sequence). CDR3 sequence reads: CASSPPGLASHEQFF. The CDR3 DNA is TGTGCCAGTAGCCCTCCGGGACTAGCTTCCCATGAGCAGTTCTTC.

This chain links TRBV14 with TRBJ2-1; TRBD2 aligns across 11 bases. CDR3 length: 16 residues. V shed 0 bases, J shed 8 bases, and the junction held 6 bases outside the gene matches. CDR1 and CDR2 (germline): SGHDN, FVKESK. The CDR3: CASSQDELAGAYEQFF. The DNA of the CDR3 is TGTGCCAGCAGCCAAGATGAACTAGCGGGAGCGTATGAGCAGTTCTTC.

This chain links TRBV5-1 with TRBJ1-6; D not resolved. The CDR3 is 15 residues long. Germline CDR1 SGHRS, CDR2 YFSETQ. Trimming left V 4 bases short and J 10 bases short, with 18 bases between. The CDR3 loop reads CASSPDQAAGSPLHF. The CDR3, as DNA: TGCGCCAGCAGCCCCGATCAAGCGGCCGGGTCACCCCTCCACTTT.

This chain links TRBV29-1 with TRBJ2-7; a weak D match, TRBD1 (6 bases). Trimming removed 4 bases at V and 2 bases at J, with 12 bases between. This CDR3 is built from 13 residues. The germline gives CDR1 SQVTM, CDR2 ANQGSEA. The CDR3 spells CSVAPGATYEQYF. The CDR3 DNA sequence: TGCAGCGTTGCTCCAGGGGCGACCTACGAGCAGTACTTC.

This chain links TRBV5-1 with TRBJ1-6, with D perhaps TRBD1 (6 bases). V lost 8 bases to trimming and J lost 5 bases, with 8 bases between them. Germline CDR1 reads SGHRS; CDR2 reads YFSETQ. The CDR3 runs to 12 residues. In nucleotides, the CDR3 is TGCGCCAGACAGGGCGATAATTCACCCCTCCACTTT. It codes for CARQGDNSPLHF.

The chain combines TRBV5-8 with TRBJ1-1; no firm D call. The CDR3 is made up of 13 amino acids. The germline V gene has CDR1 SGHTS and CDR2 YDEGEE. With 1 base removed from V and 5 bases from J, the gap between germline ends came to 9 bases. The CDR3 nucleotides are TGTGCCAGCAGCTTGACGAGGGTTACTGAAGCTTTCTTT. It is translated as CASSLTRVTEAFF. Using reference TRBV5-8 and TRBJ1-1 for the parts outside the CDR3, the full variable domain is EAGVTQSPTHLIKTRGQQATLRCSPISGHTSVYWYQQALGLGLQFLLWYDEGEERNRGNFPPRFSGRQFPNYSSELNVNALELEDSALYLCASSLTRVTEAFFGQGTRLTVV.